This T cell receptor beta chain derives from a study of graft-versus-host responses after intestinal transplantation. Study information: Grafts that recipients had were multivisceral, liver-intestinal, or isolated intestinal transplants. Induction using anti-thymocyte globulin, followed by tacrolimus and steroids for approximately 3 years, was given to all recipients.

In regard to this clone: Its antigen is currently unknown.

Germline V gene sequence: CDR1 SGHAT, CDR2 FQNNGV. V lost 2 bases, J lost 3 bases, and 8 bases lay in between. The CDR3 covers 14 residues. Study-level results: Peak levels of circulating GvH clones tracked with early post-transplant HvG declines. Individuals carrying graft-donor T cell macrochimerism showed high graft-versus-host to host-versus-graft clonal ratios in allografts.

This table comes from immunoSEQ multiplex PCR, and its TCRdb copy is limited to in-frame clones, with some not included. The repertoire holds tens of thousands of clones, with roughly four fifths as singletons. Sequencing used unstimulated CD8+ T cells sorted from spleen or lymph node cells, obtained before intestinal transplant. This TCR was recovered from a human donor who received an intestinal transplant. The chain couples TRBV11-2 to TRBJ1-5, with TRBD1 as a possible D gene (5 bases). CDR3 nucleotides: TGTGCCAGCAGCTTAACGGGGCCCAATCAGCCCCAGCATTTT. Protein product: CASSLTGPNQPQHF. The variable domain in full, completed from reference TRBV11-2 and TRBJ1-5, reads EAGVAQSPRYKIIEKRQSVAFWCNPISGHATLYWYQQILGQGPKLLIQFQNNGVVDDSQLPKDRFSAERLKGVDSTLKIQPAKLEDSAVYLCASSLTGPNQPQHFGDGTRLSIL.